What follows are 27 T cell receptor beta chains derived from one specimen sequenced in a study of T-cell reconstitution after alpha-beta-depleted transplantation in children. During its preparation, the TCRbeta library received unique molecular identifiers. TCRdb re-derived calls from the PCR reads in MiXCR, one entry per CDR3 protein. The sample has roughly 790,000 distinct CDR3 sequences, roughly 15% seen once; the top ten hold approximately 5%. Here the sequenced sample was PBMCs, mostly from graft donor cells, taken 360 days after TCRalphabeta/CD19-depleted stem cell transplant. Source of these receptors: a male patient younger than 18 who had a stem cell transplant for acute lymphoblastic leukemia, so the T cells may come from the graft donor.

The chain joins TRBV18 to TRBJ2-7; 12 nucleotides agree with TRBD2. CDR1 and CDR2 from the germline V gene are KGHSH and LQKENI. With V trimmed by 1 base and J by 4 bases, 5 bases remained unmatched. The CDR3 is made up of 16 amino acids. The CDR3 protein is CASSPRGLAGQYEQYF. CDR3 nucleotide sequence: TGTGCCAGCTCACCACGCGGACTAGCGGGACAGTACGAGCAGTACTTC.

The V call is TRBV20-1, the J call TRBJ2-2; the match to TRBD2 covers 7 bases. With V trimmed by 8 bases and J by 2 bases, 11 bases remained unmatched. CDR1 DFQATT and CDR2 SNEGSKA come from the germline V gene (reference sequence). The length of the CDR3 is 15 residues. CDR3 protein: CSPRGGSPNTGELFF. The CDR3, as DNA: TGCAGTCCCCGCGGCGGGAGCCCTAACACCGGGGAGCTGTTTTTT.

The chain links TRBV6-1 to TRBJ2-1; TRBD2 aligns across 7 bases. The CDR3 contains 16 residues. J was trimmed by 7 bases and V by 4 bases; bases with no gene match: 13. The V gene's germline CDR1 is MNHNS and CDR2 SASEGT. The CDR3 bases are TGTGCCAGCAGTGCATTCCTAGCGGACCCTGGGAATGAGCAGTTCTTC. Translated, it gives CASSAFLADPGNEQFF.

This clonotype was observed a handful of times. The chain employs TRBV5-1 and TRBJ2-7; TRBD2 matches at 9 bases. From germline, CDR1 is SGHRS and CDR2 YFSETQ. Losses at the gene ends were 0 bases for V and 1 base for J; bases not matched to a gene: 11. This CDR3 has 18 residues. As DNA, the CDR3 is TGCGCCAGCAGCTTGGCCTTAGCGGGAGTCCCTTGGTCCTACGAGCAGTACTTC. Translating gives CASSLALAGVPWSYEQYF.

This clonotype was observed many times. The CDR3 loop reads CASSLIFKNTEAFF. In DNA form, the CDR3 reads TGTGCCAGCAGCTTAATCTTTAAGAACACTGAAGCTTTCTTT. The chain uses TRBV7-9 and TRBJ1-1; unclear D gene. CDR3 size: 14 residues. Between the trimmed V and J ends, which lost 2 bases and 1 base, there was a span of 8 bases. The germline gives CDR1 SEHNR, CDR2 FQNEAQ (reference sequence).

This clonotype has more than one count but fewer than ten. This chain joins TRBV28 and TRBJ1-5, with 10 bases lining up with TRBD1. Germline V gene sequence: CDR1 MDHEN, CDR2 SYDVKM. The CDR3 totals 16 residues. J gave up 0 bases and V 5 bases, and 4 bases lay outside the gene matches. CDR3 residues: CASSPGQGYSNQPQHF. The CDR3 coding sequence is TGTGCCAGCAGTCCGGGACAGGGGTATAGCAATCAGCCCCAGCATTTT.

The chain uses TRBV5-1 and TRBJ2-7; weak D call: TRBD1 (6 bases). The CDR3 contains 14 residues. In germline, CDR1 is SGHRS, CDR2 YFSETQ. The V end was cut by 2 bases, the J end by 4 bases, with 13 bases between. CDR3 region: CASSFTGPGYEQYF. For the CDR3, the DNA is TGCGCCAGCAGCTTCACAGGGCCGGGGTACGAGCAGTACTTC.

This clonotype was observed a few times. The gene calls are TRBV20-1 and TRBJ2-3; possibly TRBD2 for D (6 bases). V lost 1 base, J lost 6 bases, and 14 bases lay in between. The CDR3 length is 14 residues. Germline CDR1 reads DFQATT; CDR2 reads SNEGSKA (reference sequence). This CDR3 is CSARAVREADTQYF. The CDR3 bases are TGCAGTGCTAGAGCGGTGAGGGAGGCCGATACGCAGTATTTT.

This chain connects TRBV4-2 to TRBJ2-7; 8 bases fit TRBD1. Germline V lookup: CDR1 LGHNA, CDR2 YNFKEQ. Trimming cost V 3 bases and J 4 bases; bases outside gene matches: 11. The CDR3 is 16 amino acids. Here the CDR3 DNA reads TGTGCCAGCAGCCACAACGGACAGGGATTCCTATACGAGCAGTACTTC. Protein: CASSHNGQGFLYEQYF.

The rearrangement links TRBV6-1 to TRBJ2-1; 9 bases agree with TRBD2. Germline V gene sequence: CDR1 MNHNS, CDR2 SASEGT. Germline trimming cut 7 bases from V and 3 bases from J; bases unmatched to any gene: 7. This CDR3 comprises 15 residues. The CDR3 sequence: CASIGSGSLYNEQFF. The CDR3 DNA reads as TGTGCCAGCATCGGTAGCGGGAGCCTCTACAATGAGCAGTTCTTC.

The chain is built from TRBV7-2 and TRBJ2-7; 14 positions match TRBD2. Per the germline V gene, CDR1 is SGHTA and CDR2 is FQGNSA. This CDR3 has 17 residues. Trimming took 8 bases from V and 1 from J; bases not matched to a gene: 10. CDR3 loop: CASEPGLAGVRSYEQYF. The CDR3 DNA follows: TGTGCCAGCGAACCGGGACTAGCGGGAGTACGATCCTACGAGCAGTACTTC.

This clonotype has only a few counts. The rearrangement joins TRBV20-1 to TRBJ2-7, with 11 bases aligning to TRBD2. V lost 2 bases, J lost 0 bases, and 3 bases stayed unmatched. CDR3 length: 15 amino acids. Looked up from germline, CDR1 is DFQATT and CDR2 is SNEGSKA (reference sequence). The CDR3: CSARHGTSGSYEQYF. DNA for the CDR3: TGCAGTGCTAGACATGGGACTAGCGGCTCCTACGAGCAGTACTTC.

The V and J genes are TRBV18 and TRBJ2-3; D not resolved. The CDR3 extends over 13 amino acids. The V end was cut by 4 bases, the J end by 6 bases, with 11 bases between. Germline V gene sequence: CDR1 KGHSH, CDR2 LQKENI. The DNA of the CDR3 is TGTGCCAGCTCACAATCCAATTCCGATACGCAGTATTTT. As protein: CASSQSNSDTQYF.

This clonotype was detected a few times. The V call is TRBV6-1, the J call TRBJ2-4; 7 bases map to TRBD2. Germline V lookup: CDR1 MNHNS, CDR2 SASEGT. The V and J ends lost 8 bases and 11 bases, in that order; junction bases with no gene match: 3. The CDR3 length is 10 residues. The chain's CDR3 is CASGGSFQYF. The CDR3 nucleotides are TGTGCCAGCGGCGGGAGTTTTCAGTACTTC.

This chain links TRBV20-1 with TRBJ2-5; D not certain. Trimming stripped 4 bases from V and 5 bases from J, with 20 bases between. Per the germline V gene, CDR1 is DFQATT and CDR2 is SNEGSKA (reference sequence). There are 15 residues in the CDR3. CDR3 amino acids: CSAITPRAPGETQYF. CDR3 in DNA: TGCAGTGCTATCACCCCTCGGGCCCCTGGGGAGACCCAGTACTTC.

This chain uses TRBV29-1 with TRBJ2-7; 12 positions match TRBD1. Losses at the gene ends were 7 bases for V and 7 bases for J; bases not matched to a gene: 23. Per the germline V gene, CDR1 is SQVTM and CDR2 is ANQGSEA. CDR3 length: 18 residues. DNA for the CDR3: TGCAGCGCCTCAACCGGGACAGGGGGCGCGAGGGAAACTGGAGAGCAGTACTTC. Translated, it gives CSASTGTGGARETGEQYF.

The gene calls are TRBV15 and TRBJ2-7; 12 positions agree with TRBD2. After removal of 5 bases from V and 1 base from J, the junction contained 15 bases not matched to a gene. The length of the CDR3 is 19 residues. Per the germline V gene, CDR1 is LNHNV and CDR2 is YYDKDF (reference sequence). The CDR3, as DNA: TGTGCCACCAGCTCCATACATACTAGCGGGAGGCCCGTGTCCTACGAGCAGTACTTC. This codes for CATSSIHTSGRPVSYEQYF.

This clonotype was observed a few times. The CDR3 loop is CASIGTFGNQPQHF. Here the CDR3 DNA reads TGTGCCAGCATTGGGACATTCGGAAATCAGCCCCAGCATTTT. The genes are TRBV12-3 or TRBV12-4 and TRBJ1-5; possibly TRBD1 for D (6 bases). This CDR3 spans 14 amino acids. V lost 7 bases, J lost 4 bases, and 14 bases lay in between.

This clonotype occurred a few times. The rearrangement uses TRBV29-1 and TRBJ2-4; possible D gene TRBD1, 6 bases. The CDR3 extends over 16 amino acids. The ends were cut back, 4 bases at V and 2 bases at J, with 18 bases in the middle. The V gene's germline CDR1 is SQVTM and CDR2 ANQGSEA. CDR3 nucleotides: TGCAGCGTTGGTTTAGAGGGCAGGGGTACCAAAAACATTCAGTACTTC. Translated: CSVGLEGRGTKNIQYF.

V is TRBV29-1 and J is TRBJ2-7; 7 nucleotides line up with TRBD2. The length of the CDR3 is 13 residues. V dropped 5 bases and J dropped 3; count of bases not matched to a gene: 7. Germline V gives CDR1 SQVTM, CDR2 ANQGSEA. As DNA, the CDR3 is TGCAGCGTTCTAGCGGAGAGGGTCTACGAGCAGTACTTC. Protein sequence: CSVLAERVYEQYF.

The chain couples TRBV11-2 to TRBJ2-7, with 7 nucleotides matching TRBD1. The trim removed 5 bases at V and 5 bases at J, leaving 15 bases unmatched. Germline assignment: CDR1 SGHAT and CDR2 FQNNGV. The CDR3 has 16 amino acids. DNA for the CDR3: TGTGCCAGCAGCAACCAATACAGGGGTAGGGGAAACGAGCAGTACTTC. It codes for CASSNQYRGRGNEQYF.

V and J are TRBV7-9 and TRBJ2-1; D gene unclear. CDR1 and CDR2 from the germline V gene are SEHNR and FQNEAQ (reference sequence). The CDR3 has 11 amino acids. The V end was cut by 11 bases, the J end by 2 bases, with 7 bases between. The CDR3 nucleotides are TGTGCCGCATGGGCCTACAATGAGCAGTTCTTC. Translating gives CAAWAYNEQFF.

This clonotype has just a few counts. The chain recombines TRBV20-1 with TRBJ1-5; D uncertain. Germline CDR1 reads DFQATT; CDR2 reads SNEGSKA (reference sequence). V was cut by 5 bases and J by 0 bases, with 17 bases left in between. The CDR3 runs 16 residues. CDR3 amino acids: CSAPFLSISSNQPQHF. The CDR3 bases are TGCAGTGCTCCCTTCTTATCTATCTCTAGCAATCAGCCCCAGCATTTT.

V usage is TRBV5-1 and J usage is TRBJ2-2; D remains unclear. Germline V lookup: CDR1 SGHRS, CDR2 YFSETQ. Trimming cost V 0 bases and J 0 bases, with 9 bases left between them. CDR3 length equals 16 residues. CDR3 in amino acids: CASSLDRPPNTGELFF. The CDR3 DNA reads TGCGCCAGCAGCTTGGACCGCCCCCCGAACACCGGGGAGCTGTTTTTT.

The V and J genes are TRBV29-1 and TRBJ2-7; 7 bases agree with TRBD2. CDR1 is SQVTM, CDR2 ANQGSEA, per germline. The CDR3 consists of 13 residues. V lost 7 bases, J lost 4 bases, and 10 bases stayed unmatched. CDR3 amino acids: CSAAKTSSYEQYF. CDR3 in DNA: TGCAGCGCAGCGAAGACTAGCTCGTACGAGCAGTACTTC.

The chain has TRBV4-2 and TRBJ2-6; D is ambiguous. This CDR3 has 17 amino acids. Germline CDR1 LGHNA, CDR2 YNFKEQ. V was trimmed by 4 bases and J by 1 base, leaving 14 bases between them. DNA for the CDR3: TGTGCCAGCAGCCGAGGTGGGCTCCAATCTGGGGCCAACGTCCTGACTTTC. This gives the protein CASSRGGLQSGANVLTF.

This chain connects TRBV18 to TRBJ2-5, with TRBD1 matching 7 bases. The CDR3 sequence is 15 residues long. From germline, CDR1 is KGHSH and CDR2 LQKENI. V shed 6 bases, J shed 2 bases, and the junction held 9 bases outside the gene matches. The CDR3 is CASSPRGNRQETQYF. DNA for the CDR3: TGTGCCAGCTCGCCCAGGGGGAATCGGCAAGAGACCCAGTACTTC.